Below, 28 T cell receptor beta chains from the same sample are listed, as sequenced in a study of blood T cell repertoires in COVID-19. Method: immunoSEQ multiplex PCR; TCRdb's copy keeps in-frame clones and lacks some. The sample lists around 310,000 clones, nearly 90% occurring once. The sample taken for sequencing was PBMCs or T cells enriched from blood (not recorded which). The receptors come from a woman under 40 who had recovered from COVID-19.

J is TRBJ2-1 and V is TRBV19; 8 nucleotides agree with TRBD1. Germline CDR1 LNHDA, CDR2 SQIVND (reference sequence). V dropped 6 bases and J dropped 7; count of bases not matched to a gene: 8. The CDR3 totals 14 residues. CDR3 coding DNA: TGTGCCAGTAGCTGGGGACAGGTTGTAAATGAGCAGTTCTTC. It encodes CASSWGQVVNEQFF.

This clone was recorded once. The chain combines TRBV11-2 with TRBJ1-5, with D possibly being TRBD1 (5 bases). The CDR3 runs 13 residues. V was pared by 2 bases and J by 7 bases, with 9 bases between. Germline loops: CDR1 SGHAT, CDR2 FQNNGV. Here the CDR3 DNA reads TGTGCCAGCAGCTTATACGCAGGGCAGCCCCAGCATTTT. This gives the protein CASSLYAGQPQHF. Full variable domain (rest looked up from reference TRBV11-2 and TRBJ1-5): EAGVAQSPRYKIIEKRQSVAFWCNPISGHATLYWYQQILGQGPKLLIQFQNNGVVDDSQLPKDRFSAERLKGVDSTLKIQPAKLEDSAVYLCASSLYAGQPQHFGDGTRLSIL.

The V call is TRBV4-1, the J call TRBJ2-7; no clear D. Germline loops: CDR1 MGHRA, CDR2 YSYEKL. The V end was cut by 0 bases, the J end by 0 bases, with 9 bases between. This CDR3 comprises 15 residues. The CDR3 protein is CASSQDPRASYEQYF. The DNA for the CDR3 is TGCGCCAGCAGCCAAGATCCGCGCGCCTCCTACGAGCAGTACTTC.

The genes are TRBV19 and TRBJ1-1; the D gene is possibly TRBD1 (5 bases). The length of the CDR3 is 15 residues. V lost 4 bases, J lost 1 base, and 13 bases lay in between. From germline, CDR1 is LNHDA and CDR2 SQIVND (reference sequence). CDR3: CASSTPGLRNTEAFF. CDR3 DNA sequence: TGTGCCAGTAGTACCCCGGGACTTCGGAACACTGAAGCTTTCTTT.

The gene calls are TRBV3-1 (or the pseudogene TRBV3-2) and TRBJ1-2, with 7 bases lining up with TRBD1. V gave up 3 bases and J gave up 5 bases; unmatched junction bases: 3. CDR1 and CDR2 from the germline V gene are LGHDT and YNNKEL (reference sequence). The CDR3 extends over 13 amino acids. CDR3 protein: CASSQGDSYGYTF. Written as DNA, the CDR3 is TGTGCCAGCAGCCAGGGGGACAGTTATGGCTACACCTTC.

V gene TRBV21-1 combines with J gene TRBJ2-7; the listed D gene, TRBD2, was not tested against the DNA. TRBV21-1 is noted as a pseudogene. The CDR3 is 20 amino acids. CDR3 region: CASSKKRMEVRLAGDYEQYF. The CDR3 DNA follows: TGTGCCAGCAGCAAAAAACGGATGGAAGTGAGACTAGCGGGAGACTACGAGCAGTACTTC.

CDR3 nucleotide sequence: TGTGCCAGCAGTTTATCGTTAACAGGATGGCATGGCTACACCTTC. Amino acids: CASSLSLTGWHGYTF. The chain joins TRBV27 to TRBJ1-2; D might be TRBD1 (5 bases). The CDR3 covers 15 residues. Looked up from germline, CDR1 is MNHEY and CDR2 is SMNVEV (reference sequence). Trimming took off 0 bases at V and 6 bases at J, with 14 bases between the two ends.

J is TRBJ2-1 and V is TRBV18; 8 nucleotides line up with TRBD1. The CDR3 runs 14 residues. Germline CDR1 reads KGHSH; CDR2 reads LQKENI. Germline trimming cut 3 bases from V and 4 bases from J; bases unmatched to any gene: 2. The CDR3, as DNA: TGTGCCAGCTCACCGGGACAGGCGTACAATGAGCAGTTCTTC. Protein sequence: CASSPGQAYNEQFF.

This chain links TRBV6-2 or TRBV6-3 with TRBJ1-5, with 8 bases fitting TRBD1. V gave up 2 bases and J gave up 2 bases; unmatched junction bases: 8. The CDR3 is 17 amino acids. Germline V gene lookup returns CDR1 MNHEY and CDR2 SVGEGT. The chain's CDR3 is CASSYRRTGYGNQPQHF. The CDR3, as DNA: TGTGCCAGCAGTTACCGACGGACAGGGTATGGCAATCAGCCCCAGCATTTT.

This chain joins TRBV5-6 and TRBJ1-1, with TRBD1 matching 10 bases. In germline, CDR1 is SGHDT, CDR2 YYEEEE. The junction had 8 bases not matched to a gene; V was cut back by 4 bases and J by 5 bases. The CDR3 extends over 15 amino acids. The DNA for the CDR3 is TGTGCCAGCAGCCAGATGACAGGGGGCAGGACTGAAGCTTTCTTT. Amino acid sequence: CASSQMTGGRTEAFF. Full variable domain (rest looked up from reference TRBV5-6 and TRBJ1-1): DAGVTQSPTHLIKTRGQQVTLRCSPKSGHDTVSWYQQALGQGPQFIFQYYEEEERQRGNFPDRFSGHQFPNYSSELNVNALLLGDSALYLCASSQMTGGRTEAFFGQGTRLTVV.

The chain uses TRBV5-1 and TRBJ2-2; a weak D match, TRBD2 (5 bases). The CDR3 spans 14 residues. Trimming shortened V by 1 base and J by 7 bases, and 11 bases separated the two germline ends. Germline loops: CDR1 SGHRS, CDR2 YFSETQ. CDR3 DNA: TGCGCCAGCAGCTTGTATCGGGAAGTCGGGGAGCTGTTTTTT. Translation: CASSLYREVGELFF.

The V call is TRBV6-1, the J call TRBJ1-3; D remains ambiguous. The CDR3 totals 15 residues. CDR1 MNHNS and CDR2 SASEGT come from the germline V gene. Trimming took 3 bases from V and 0 from J, leaving 9 bases between them. DNA of the CDR3: TGTGCCAGCAGTGAGGGCAGCAACTCTGGAAACACCATATATTTT. It codes for CASSEGSNSGNTIYF.

This chain connects TRBV2 to TRBJ2-7; D gene uncertain. Trimming cost V 8 bases and J 1 base, with 3 bases left between them. Looked up from germline, CDR1 is SNHLY and CDR2 is FYNNEI. The CDR3 has 10 residues. The CDR3 reads CASRSYEQYF. The CDR3 DNA sequence: TGTGCCAGCCGGTCCTACGAGCAGTACTTC.

V and J are TRBV10-3 and TRBJ1-1, with D possibly being TRBD1 (6 bases). CDR1 is ENHRY, CDR2 SYGVKD, per germline. V gave up 5 bases and J gave up 5 bases, with 15 bases separating them. The CDR3 runs 14 residues. Here the CDR3 DNA reads TGTGCCATCAGTCGACGGGGGGCAGGGACTGAAGCTTTCTTT. Protein: CAISRRGAGTEAFF.

V is TRBV5-1 and J is TRBJ1-1; D gene unclear. The V end was cut by 2 bases, the J end by 8 bases, with 10 bases between. Germline lookup yields CDR1 SGHRS and CDR2 YFSETQ. This CDR3 spans 12 amino acids. The CDR3 spells CASSFTGSEAFF. The CDR3 bases are TGCGCCAGCAGCTTTACGGGATCCGAAGCTTTCTTT.

The chain is built from TRBV9 and TRBJ2-2, with 12 bases fitting TRBD2. CDR1 is SGDLS, CDR2 YYNGEE, per germline. V shed 4 bases, J shed 1 base, and the junction held 8 bases outside the gene matches. The CDR3 totals 18 residues. The CDR3 region is CASSSPGTSGWNTGELFF. In DNA form, the CDR3 reads TGTGCCAGCAGCTCCCCTGGGACTAGCGGGTGGAACACCGGGGAGCTGTTTTTT. The complete variable domain, with remaining parts taken from reference TRBV9 and TRBJ2-2, reads DSGVTQTPKHLITATGQRVTLRCSPRSGDLSVYWYQQSLDQGLQFLIQYYNGEERAKGNILERFSAQQFPDLHSELNLSSLELGDSALYFCASSSPGTSGWNTGELFFGEGSRLTVL.

The rearrangement joins TRBV6-5 to TRBJ2-7, with unresolved D. The CDR3 runs 16 residues. V dropped 2 bases and J dropped 1 base, with 15 bases sitting between them. CDR1 is MNHEY and CDR2 is SVGAGI in the germline V gene. CDR3 DNA: TGTGCCAGCAGTTACGACACACCAACCAGGTCCTACGAGCAGTACTTC. It translates to CASSYDTPTRSYEQYF.

V gene TRBV27 combines with J gene TRBJ2-7; TRBD2 matches 13 bases. Germline CDR1 is MNHEY and CDR2 is SMNVEV (reference sequence). CDR3 length: 15 residues. V trimming: 6 bases; J trimming: 7 bases; junction bases outside the gene matches: 9. The CDR3 coding sequence is TGTGCCAGCAGCCACGGACTAGCGGGAGTAGGTGAGCAGTACTTC. This translates into CASSHGLAGVGEQYF.

J is TRBJ1-1 and V is TRBV30; D gene ambiguous. Germline V gene data show CDR1 as GTSNPN and CDR2 as SVGIG (reference sequence). The ends were cut back, 5 bases at V and 2 bases at J, with 15 bases in the middle. The CDR3 has 14 residues. Here the CDR3 reads CAWSPLQINTEAFF. The CDR3 DNA is TGTGCCTGGTCCCCCCTACAGATAAACACTGAAGCTTTCTTT.

The chain is built from TRBV7-3 and TRBJ2-1; maybe TRBD2 (6 bases). CDR3 size: 18 residues. Trimming removed 1 base from V and 5 bases from J, with 21 bases in between. Looked up from germline, CDR1 is SGHTA and CDR2 is FQGTGA. CDR3 DNA sequence: TGTGCCAGCAGCTTAAGGGGGGTCGGAATGCATTATGACAATGAGCAGTTCTTC. Translation: CASSLRGVGMHYDNEQFF.

The V gene is TRBV3-1 (or the pseudogene TRBV3-2), the J gene TRBJ2-3, with no clear D. Germline V gene sequence: CDR1 LGHDT, CDR2 YNNKEL (reference sequence). The CDR3 sequence is 15 residues long. V was pared by 4 bases and J by 2 bases, with 13 bases between. The CDR3 spells CASSPPSTFTDTQYF. CDR3 DNA sequence: TGTGCCAGCAGCCCTCCTAGTACATTCACAGATACGCAGTATTTT.

The chain recombines TRBV11-1 with TRBJ2-5; the D gene is possibly TRBD2 (5 bases). This CDR3 spans 14 amino acids. The germline gives CDR1 SGHAT, CDR2 FQDESV (reference sequence). Trimming removed 5 bases at V and 7 bases at J, with 17 bases between. CDR3 nucleotides: TGTGCCAGCAGCCTCGGGATGTCAAGAGGGACCCAGTACTTC. Translating it yields CASSLGMSRGTQYF.

The rearrangement uses TRBV5-6 and TRBJ2-1; D remains unclear. Germline CDR1 and CDR2: SGHDT and YYEEEE. Trimming took off 1 base at V and 7 bases at J, with 3 bases between the two ends. CDR3 length: 11 amino acids. This CDR3 is CASSLLNEQFF. The CDR3 bases are TGTGCCAGCAGCTTGCTGAATGAGCAGTTCTTC.

The CDR3 coding sequence is TGTGCCAGCAGCCCACAGGGGCACGAGCAGTACTTC. Amino acids: CASSPQGHEQYF. The rearrangement links TRBV6-5 to TRBJ2-7, with TRBD1 matching 7 bases. Germline trimming cut 6 bases from V and 5 bases from J; bases unmatched to any gene: 4. Germline V lookup: CDR1 MNHEY, CDR2 SVGAGI. The CDR3 contains 12 residues.

The chain links TRBV28 to TRBJ2-3; TRBD1 might be the D (6 bases). This CDR3 is built from 16 residues. V lost 5 bases, J lost 7 bases, and 22 bases lay in between. Germline CDR1 reads MDHEN; CDR2 reads SYDVKM. The CDR3 DNA is TGTGCCAGCAGTCCCCCAGGGACAAAAGCCAGGTATACGCAGTATTTT. Its protein is CASSPPGTKARYTQYF.

This clone has only one observation. The rearrangement links TRBV11-2 to TRBJ1-3; the match to TRBD1 covers 7 bases. This CDR3 is 15 amino acids long. The germline V gene encodes CDR1 SGHAT and CDR2 FQNNGV. V was pared by 2 bases and J by 1 base, with 2 bases of the junction left unmatched. The CDR3 is CASSLSGGSGNTIYF. CDR3 nucleotides: TGTGCCAGCAGCTTATCAGGGGGGTCTGGAAACACCATATATTTT.

A word on this clone: The sample has other DNA sequences that encode this CDR3 too. This chain connects TRBV27 to TRBJ2-7; 12 bases line up with TRBD1. After removal of 5 bases from V and 5 bases from J, the junction contained 4 bases not matched to a gene. The CDR3 length is 14 residues. Germline V gene data show CDR1 as MNHEY and CDR2 as SMNVEV (reference sequence). The CDR3 is CASSPGTGGHEQYF. The CDR3 DNA is TGTGCCAGCAGTCCCGGGACAGGGGGCCACGAGCAGTACTTC.

V is TRBV5-1 and J is TRBJ2-7, with TRBD2 as a possible D gene (5 bases). Germline V gene data show CDR1 as SGHRS and CDR2 as YFSETQ. V lost 5 bases and J lost 4, with 16 bases in between. CDR3 size: 14 residues. The CDR3 DNA is TGCGCCAGCAGTTTTGGAGGCTATGGGTACGAGCAGTACTTC. It translates to CASSFGGYGYEQYF.